The present T cell receptor beta chain was sequenced within a study of tumor-infiltrating lymphocytes in primary liver carcinoma. Study details: Tumors were stage T1-T3 N0M0, roughly 4 to 10 cm across.

Turning to this clonotype: Its specificity is unknown.

Production of TCR beta cDNA used approximately 0.55 ug total RNA together with a constant-region primer. Nested multiplex PCR, run for three rounds with slightly modified ARM-PCR, yielded TCR beta libraries. Rounds one and two of PCR, each of roughly 10 cycles, were primed with TRBV1-TRBV30 forward primers and a C-beta reverse primer. Using its own MiXCR run on the multiplex PCR reads, TCRdb lists one record per CDR3 protein. This sample has 99,000 or so distinct CDR3 sequences, with 80% to 85% found just once. DNA and RNA were both co-extracted from 20-30 mg of bulk tissue that had not been sorted. Study conclusions and caveats: Researchers found tumor-adjacent and tumor-blood pairs overlapped less than tumor region pairs.

The V gene lost 10 bases and the J gene lost 5 bases, with 14 bases spanning the gap. This CDR3 has 12 amino acids. The sequence came from a man in his forties or fifties with primary liver carcinoma and hepatitis B virus infection. The chain combines TRBV12-3 or TRBV12-4 with TRBJ1-1, with D hard to call. The sample consisted of liver tumor tissue from sampling region 3. Subset: tumor region T3, left-lateral pole. The CDR3 region has the DNA TGTGCCATGACCGGGCTAGGAACTGAAGCTTTCTTT. Translated: CAMTGLGTEAFF.